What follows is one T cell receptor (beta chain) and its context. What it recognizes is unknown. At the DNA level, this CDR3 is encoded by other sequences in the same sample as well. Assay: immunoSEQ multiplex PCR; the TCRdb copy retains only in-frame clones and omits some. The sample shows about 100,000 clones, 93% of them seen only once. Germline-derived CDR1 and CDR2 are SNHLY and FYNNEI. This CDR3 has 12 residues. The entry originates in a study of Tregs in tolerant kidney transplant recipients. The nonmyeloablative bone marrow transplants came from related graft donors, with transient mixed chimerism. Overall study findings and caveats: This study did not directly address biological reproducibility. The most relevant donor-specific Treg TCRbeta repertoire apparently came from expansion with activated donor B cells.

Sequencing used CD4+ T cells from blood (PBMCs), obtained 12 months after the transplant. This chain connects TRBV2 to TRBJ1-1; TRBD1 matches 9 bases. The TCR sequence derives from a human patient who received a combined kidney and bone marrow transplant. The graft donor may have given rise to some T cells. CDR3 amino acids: CALQGAGTEAFF. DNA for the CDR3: TGTGCTCTACAGGGGGCTGGGACTGAAGCTTTCTTT.